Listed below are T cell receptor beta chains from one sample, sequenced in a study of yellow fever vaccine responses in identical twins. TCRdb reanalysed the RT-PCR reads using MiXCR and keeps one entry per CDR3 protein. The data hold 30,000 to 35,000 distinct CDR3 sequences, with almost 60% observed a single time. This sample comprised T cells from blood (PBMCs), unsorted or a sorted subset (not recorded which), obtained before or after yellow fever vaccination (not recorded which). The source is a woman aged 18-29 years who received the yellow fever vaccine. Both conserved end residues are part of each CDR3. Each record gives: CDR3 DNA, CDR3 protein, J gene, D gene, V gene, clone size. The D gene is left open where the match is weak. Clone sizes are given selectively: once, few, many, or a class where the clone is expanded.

cdr3_nt: TGTGCCAGCGGGGCAGGGACGGGTGACTACGAGCAGTACTTC
cdr3_aa: CASGAGTGDYEQYF
j_call: TRBJ2-7
d_call: -
v_call: TRBV11-1
clone_size: -

cdr3_nt: TGTGCCAGCAGCTTGCTCAGCGGGAGGGCCTTCTGGGAGCAGTACTTC
cdr3_aa: CASSLLSGRAFWEQYF
j_call: TRBJ2-7
d_call: TRBD2
v_call: TRBV5-6
clone_size: -

cdr3_nt: TGTGCCAGCAGCCAGACAGACTACGAGCAGTACTTC
cdr3_aa: CASSQTDYEQYF
j_call: TRBJ2-7
d_call: -
v_call: TRBV11-1
clone_size: -

cdr3_nt: TGTGCCAGCAGTTTCGGCAGAAGTTTCTACAATGAGCAGTTCTTC
cdr3_aa: CASSFGRSFYNEQFF
j_call: TRBJ2-1
d_call: -
v_call: TRBV12-3/TRBV12-4
clone_size: -

cdr3_nt: TGCAGCGTTGTGGGACAGTACGAGCAGTACTTC
cdr3_aa: CSVVGQYEQYF
j_call: TRBJ2-7
d_call: TRBD1
v_call: TRBV29-1
clone_size: -

cdr3_nt: TGCGCCAGCAGCCAAGGGTGGACAGACACAGATACGCAGTATTTT
cdr3_aa: CASSQGWTDTDTQYF
j_call: TRBJ2-3
d_call: -
v_call: TRBV4-1
clone_size: few

cdr3_nt: TGTGCCAGCAGCCTGCCCGGGGAGCAGTTCTTC
cdr3_aa: CASSLPGEQFF
j_call: TRBJ2-1
d_call: -
v_call: TRBV6-1
clone_size: few

cdr3_nt: TGTGCCAGCAGTTCCCTTCAGTACGAGCAGTACTTC
cdr3_aa: CASSSLQYEQYF
j_call: TRBJ2-7
d_call: -
v_call: TRBV6-5
clone_size: -

cdr3_nt: TGTGCCAGCAGTTCGGAGGGTGGACAGAGCAATCAGCCCCAGCATTTT
cdr3_aa: CASSSEGGQSNQPQHF
j_call: TRBJ1-5
d_call: -
v_call: TRBV28
clone_size: -

cdr3_nt: TGTGCCACTCAGGGTCTAGCGGACAATGAGCAGTTCTTC
cdr3_aa: CATQGLADNEQFF
j_call: TRBJ2-1
d_call: TRBD2
v_call: TRBV2
clone_size: -

cdr3_nt: TGCGCCAGCAGCCAAGGACAGGGAAACTCCTACGAGCAGTACTTC
cdr3_aa: CASSQGQGNSYEQYF
j_call: TRBJ2-7
d_call: TRBD1
v_call: TRBV4-1
clone_size: -

cdr3_nt: TGTGCCAGCAGCTTAGCGGAGACAGGGAATTCACCCCTCCACTTT
cdr3_aa: CASSLAETGNSPLHF
j_call: TRBJ1-6
d_call: TRBD1
v_call: TRBV11-1
clone_size: -

cdr3_nt: TGTGCCAGCAGTGAGTTCCGGGTAGGACCAGGGAATGAGCAGTTCTTC
cdr3_aa: CASSEFRVGPGNEQFF
j_call: TRBJ2-1
d_call: -
v_call: TRBV2
clone_size: -

cdr3_nt: TGCGCCAGCAGCTTGGGGGGGATGAGGGGCAAGGACGATACGCAGTATTTT
cdr3_aa: CASSLGGMRGKDDTQYF
j_call: TRBJ2-3
d_call: -
v_call: TRBV5-1
clone_size: -

cdr3_nt: TGTGCCAGCAGCTTCCCGGGGGAGACCCAGTACTTC
cdr3_aa: CASSFPGETQYF
j_call: TRBJ2-5
d_call: -
v_call: TRBV7-3
clone_size: few

cdr3_nt: TGTGCCAGCAGCAAAAGGGATACAAGCACAGATGCGCAGTATTTT
cdr3_aa: CASSKRDTSTDAQYF
j_call: TRBJ2-3
d_call: -
v_call: TRBV21-1
clone_size: few

cdr3_nt: TGTGCCAGCAGCTCAAGCGGGGGGGCCAGATATGAGCAGTTCTTC
cdr3_aa: CASSSSGGARYEQFF
j_call: TRBJ2-1
d_call: TRBD2
v_call: TRBV11-2
clone_size: -

cdr3_nt: TGTGCCAGCAGTTTCCGCCGCCGGACAGGGCGTAATGGCTACACCTTC
cdr3_aa: CASSFRRRTGRNGYTF
j_call: TRBJ1-2
d_call: TRBD1
v_call: TRBV12-3/TRBV12-4
clone_size: medium-sized

cdr3_nt: TGTGCCAGCTCACCAGGGGGCCGAAACACTGAAGCTTTCTTT
cdr3_aa: CASSPGGRNTEAFF
j_call: TRBJ1-1
d_call: -
v_call: TRBV18
clone_size: few

cdr3_nt: TGTGCCAGCAGCTTGGAACAGGGTGGCTACACCTTC
cdr3_aa: CASSLEQGGYTF
j_call: TRBJ1-2
d_call: -
v_call: TRBV5-5
clone_size: -

cdr3_nt: TGCGCCAGCAGCCAGAAGTTTCCGACAGCTAGCACTGAAGCTTTCTTT
cdr3_aa: CASSQKFPTASTEAFF
j_call: TRBJ1-1
d_call: -
v_call: TRBV4-1
clone_size: -

cdr3_nt: TGTGCCAGCAGCCAAGGTTGGTCTCGGGGGGCAGGCAATCAGCCCCAGCATTTT
cdr3_aa: CASSQGWSRGAGNQPQHF
j_call: TRBJ1-5
d_call: -
v_call: TRBV4-2
clone_size: few

cdr3_nt: TGCAGCGTTGCAGTACTAGCGGGGGATGAGCAGTTCTTC
cdr3_aa: CSVAVLAGDEQFF
j_call: TRBJ2-1
d_call: TRBD2
v_call: TRBV29-1
clone_size: -

cdr3_nt: TGTGCCAGCAGTTTAGGGGTTCAGGGGAACTACGAGCAGTACTTC
cdr3_aa: CASSLGVQGNYEQYF
j_call: TRBJ2-7
d_call: -
v_call: TRBV12-3/TRBV12-4
clone_size: -

cdr3_nt: TGTGCCAGCAGCTTAGGAGGTCCCGGGGGCGAGCAGTACTTC
cdr3_aa: CASSLGGPGGEQYF
j_call: TRBJ2-7
d_call: -
v_call: TRBV7-9
clone_size: -

cdr3_nt: TGTGCCAGCAGCATACGTAGCGGCACAGATACGCAGTATTTT
cdr3_aa: CASSIRSGTDTQYF
j_call: TRBJ2-3
d_call: -
v_call: TRBV5-4
clone_size: few

cdr3_nt: TGTGCCAGCAGTTTATCCGGTTATGGCTACACCTTC
cdr3_aa: CASSLSGYGYTF
j_call: TRBJ1-2
d_call: -
v_call: TRBV27
clone_size: few

cdr3_nt: TGCGCCAGCAGCCACCGAACAGGGGGCGGGGAGCTGTTTTTT
cdr3_aa: CASSHRTGGGELFF
j_call: TRBJ2-2
d_call: TRBD1
v_call: TRBV4-1
clone_size: -

cdr3_nt: TGCAGTGCTAGAGTTGCAGATACGCAGTATTTT
cdr3_aa: CSARVADTQYF
j_call: TRBJ2-3
d_call: -
v_call: TRBV20-1
clone_size: few

cdr3_nt: TGTGCCAGCAGCTCTAAGAAGACTAACACAGATACGCAGTATTTT
cdr3_aa: CASSSKKTNTDTQYF
j_call: TRBJ2-3
d_call: -
v_call: TRBV5-4
clone_size: -

cdr3_nt: TGTGCCAGCAGTGAAGGGTTAGCGACAGATACGCAGTATTTT
cdr3_aa: CASSEGLATDTQYF
j_call: TRBJ2-3
d_call: -
v_call: TRBV2
clone_size: -

cdr3_nt: TGTGCCAGCAGCTTCGGGGATACGCAGTATTTT
cdr3_aa: CASSFGDTQYF
j_call: TRBJ2-3
d_call: -
v_call: TRBV5-5
clone_size: -

cdr3_nt: TGTGCCAGCAGTTTTATCGGGAGGGCCGGGGAGACCCAGTACTTC
cdr3_aa: CASSFIGRAGETQYF
j_call: TRBJ2-5
d_call: TRBD2
v_call: TRBV12-3/TRBV12-4
clone_size: -

cdr3_nt: TGTGCCAGCAGCACCCTGTATCAATACAACAATGAGCAGTTCTTC
cdr3_aa: CASSTLYQYNNEQFF
j_call: TRBJ2-1
d_call: -
v_call: TRBV7-6
clone_size: -

cdr3_nt: TGTGCCAGCATCTTGGAGGAAAACTCCTACGAGCAGTACTTC
cdr3_aa: CASILEENSYEQYF
j_call: TRBJ2-7
d_call: -
v_call: TRBV13
clone_size: -

cdr3_nt: TGTGCCAGCAGGACCGGGACAGGACCCTACGAGCAGTACTTC
cdr3_aa: CASRTGTGPYEQYF
j_call: TRBJ2-7
d_call: TRBD1
v_call: TRBV12-3/TRBV12-4
clone_size: -

cdr3_nt: TGTGCCAGCAGCTTGTTTGTTAGCAATCAACCCCAGCATTTT
cdr3_aa: CASSLFVSNQPQHF
j_call: TRBJ1-5
d_call: -
v_call: TRBV5-4
clone_size: -

cdr3_nt: TGTGCCACCAGCAACGGACAGGCCTGGAATGAGCAGTTCTTC
cdr3_aa: CATSNGQAWNEQFF
j_call: TRBJ2-1
d_call: TRBD1
v_call: TRBV15
clone_size: -

cdr3_nt: TGTGCCAGTAGTTCGGCAACTGAAGCTTTCTTT
cdr3_aa: CASSSATEAFF
j_call: TRBJ1-1
d_call: -
v_call: TRBV19
clone_size: -

cdr3_nt: TGTGCCAGCAGCCAGGCGGAGACCCAGTACTTC
cdr3_aa: CASSQAETQYF
j_call: TRBJ2-5
d_call: -
v_call: TRBV3-1
clone_size: -

cdr3_nt: TGTGCCAGCAGTGAAGTAACTAGCGGGGTTAGCACAGATACGCAGTATTTT
cdr3_aa: CASSEVTSGVSTDTQYF
j_call: TRBJ2-3
d_call: TRBD2
v_call: TRBV2
clone_size: -

cdr3_nt: TGTGCCAGCTCACCACCCCTCAGGGAACCCCACAACTATGGCTACACCTTC
cdr3_aa: CASSPPLREPHNYGYTF
j_call: TRBJ1-2
d_call: -
v_call: TRBV18
clone_size: -

cdr3_nt: TGCGCCAGCAGCCAGGTTGGATGGAACTCTGGAAACACCATATATTTT
cdr3_aa: CASSQVGWNSGNTIYF
j_call: TRBJ1-3
d_call: -
v_call: TRBV4-1
clone_size: -

cdr3_nt: TGTGCCAGCAGTCCCAGGGGAGGAGATACGCAGTATTTT
cdr3_aa: CASSPRGGDTQYF
j_call: TRBJ2-3
d_call: -
v_call: TRBV11-3
clone_size: few

cdr3_nt: TGTGCCAGCATGGGGGCTCACCAGCTCAATGAGCAGTTCTTC
cdr3_aa: CASMGAHQLNEQFF
j_call: TRBJ2-1
d_call: -
v_call: TRBV6-2/TRBV6-3
clone_size: -

cdr3_nt: TGCGCCAGCAGACTGACAGGGGGGAATGAGCAGTTCTTC
cdr3_aa: CASRLTGGNEQFF
j_call: TRBJ2-1
d_call: TRBD1
v_call: TRBV5-1
clone_size: -

cdr3_nt: TGTGCCAGCTCACCTCCGGGACTAGCACTGTACGAGCAGTACTTC
cdr3_aa: CASSPPGLALYEQYF
j_call: TRBJ2-7
d_call: TRBD2
v_call: TRBV18
clone_size: few

cdr3_nt: TGTGCCAGCAGCAGGGGACCCCTCTACAATGAGCAGTTCTTC
cdr3_aa: CASSRGPLYNEQFF
j_call: TRBJ2-1
d_call: -
v_call: TRBV7-3
clone_size: few

cdr3_nt: TGTGCCAGCAGCCCTGGGGCAGATCAAGAGACCCAGTACTTC
cdr3_aa: CASSPGADQETQYF
j_call: TRBJ2-5
d_call: -
v_call: TRBV7-8
clone_size: -

cdr3_nt: TGTGCCAGCAGTGAAGTGGGCCTAGCGGGAGCCCACACCGGGGAGCTGTTTTTT
cdr3_aa: CASSEVGLAGAHTGELFF
j_call: TRBJ2-2
d_call: TRBD2
v_call: TRBV2
clone_size: -

cdr3_nt: TGTGCCAGCAGCCCGGGGACTATCCACAATGAGCAGTTCTTC
cdr3_aa: CASSPGTIHNEQFF
j_call: TRBJ2-1
d_call: TRBD2
v_call: TRBV11-3
clone_size: -

cdr3_nt: TGTGCCACCAGCAGGGCGAGCTCTGGAAACACCATATATTTT
cdr3_aa: CATSRASSGNTIYF
j_call: TRBJ1-3
d_call: -
v_call: TRBV15
clone_size: -

cdr3_nt: TGCGCCAGCAGCTTGTCACCGGGGAGTGGAGGCTACACCTTC
cdr3_aa: CASSLSPGSGGYTF
j_call: TRBJ1-2
d_call: -
v_call: TRBV5-1
clone_size: -

cdr3_nt: TGTGCCAGCAGTGGTCTGGGCGACCGGGAGCTGTTTTTT
cdr3_aa: CASSGLGDRELFF
j_call: TRBJ2-2
d_call: -
v_call: TRBV2
clone_size: few

cdr3_nt: TGTGCCATCAGCACACCGGGACCGAACACTGAAGCTTTCTTT
cdr3_aa: CAISTPGPNTEAFF
j_call: TRBJ1-1
d_call: -
v_call: TRBV10-3
clone_size: few

cdr3_nt: TGTGCCAGCTCAACAGACCAGGGGGCTGGCAATCAGCCCCAGCATTTT
cdr3_aa: CASSTDQGAGNQPQHF
j_call: TRBJ1-5
d_call: TRBD1
v_call: TRBV18
clone_size: -

cdr3_nt: TGTGCCAGCAGCCTGGCGGACGGACCACATAATTCACCCCTCCACTTT
cdr3_aa: CASSLADGPHNSPLHF
j_call: TRBJ1-6
d_call: -
v_call: TRBV13
clone_size: -

cdr3_nt: TGTGCCAGCAGCACAAAGAGCGGGGAGGATGGCTACACCTTC
cdr3_aa: CASSTKSGEDGYTF
j_call: TRBJ1-2
d_call: -
v_call: TRBV7-9
clone_size: once

cdr3_nt: TGTGCCAGCACCGCCGGGACAGGGGCGAACACTGAAGCTTTCTTT
cdr3_aa: CASTAGTGANTEAFF
j_call: TRBJ1-1
d_call: TRBD1
v_call: TRBV13
clone_size: -

cdr3_nt: TGTGCCACCAGCAGCGGGAGTGGGGCCAATGAGCAGTTCTTC
cdr3_aa: CATSSGSGANEQFF
j_call: TRBJ2-1
d_call: -
v_call: TRBV15
clone_size: few